Following are 32 T cell receptor beta chains from one sample sequenced in a study of T cells after yellow fever vaccination. From the 5' RACE reads, TCRdb called clonotypes with MiXCR, one entry per CDR3 protein. The sample consists of 500,000 to 550,000 distinct CDR3 sequences, around a fifth of them appearing once. Sequences were derived from PBMCs, sampled 21 days after the first yellow fever vaccination. Every receptor here comes from a man aged 18 to 29 who received the YFV17D yellow fever vaccine.

This chain connects TRBV4-1 to TRBJ2-5, with TRBD2 matching over 11 bases. With 5 bases clipped from V and 2 bases from J, the junction kept 10 bases outside the gene matches. Germline loops: CDR1 MGHRA, CDR2 YSYEKL. The CDR3 contains 17 residues. This CDR3 reads CASSWRSSGGTQETQYF. CDR3 DNA sequence: TGCGCCAGCAGCTGGCGGTCTAGCGGGGGGACTCAAGAGACCCAGTACTTC.

The genes are TRBV15 and TRBJ1-4, with no clear D. The V end was cut by 4 bases, the J end by 6 bases, with 15 bases between. CDR1 LNHNV and CDR2 YYDKDF come from the germline V gene (reference sequence). This CDR3 spans 15 amino acids. In DNA, the CDR3 is TGTGCCACCAGCACGCCCCCCCAGAAGGATGAAAAACTGTTTTTT. Its translation: CATSTPPQKDEKLFF.

The rearrangement links TRBV10-3 to TRBJ1-3; perhaps TRBD1 as D (6 bases). The V end was cut by 8 bases, the J end by 1 base, with 15 bases between. The CDR3 is 15 amino acids. The germline V gene encodes CDR1 ENHRY and CDR2 SYGVKD. The CDR3 nucleotides read TGTGCCATCTCGTCGGACAGCAATTCTGGAAACACCATATATTTT. It is translated as CAISSDSNSGNTIYF.

V is TRBV4-2 and J is TRBJ2-3; weak D call: TRBD2 (6 bases). The CDR3 is 15 amino acids. CDR1 LGHNA and CDR2 YNFKEQ come from the germline V gene. Trimming pared 0 bases from V and 2 bases from J, leaving 9 bases between. DNA for the CDR3: TGTGCCAGCAGCCAAGATGGGGGGTCCACAGATACGCAGTATTTT. Residues: CASSQDGGSTDTQYF.

This clonotype was detected a few times. The chain joins TRBV6-2 or TRBV6-3 to TRBJ2-1; D is uncertain. V was cut by 4 bases and J by 6 bases, with 16 bases left in between. In germline, CDR1 is MNHEY, CDR2 SVGEGT. The CDR3 consists of 15 residues. As DNA, the CDR3 is TGTGCCAGCAGTTCGTACTTCACCTTAGGCAATGAGCAGTTCTTC. Translated, it gives CASSSYFTLGNEQFF.

V and J are TRBV23-1 and TRBJ2-5; TRBD1 might be the D (6 bases). TRBV23-1 is an ORF, with its function uncertain. The CDR3 contains 13 residues. V was pared by 4 bases and J by 3 bases, with 9 bases between. The CDR3 reads CASSPNREETQYF. CDR3 coding DNA: TGCGCCAGCAGTCCAAACAGGGAAGAGACCCAGTACTTC.

V gene TRBV20-1 combines with J gene TRBJ2-5, with 11 positions matching TRBD2. CDR1 and CDR2 from the germline V gene are DFQATT and SNEGSKA (reference sequence). The ends lost 6 bases at V and 5 bases at J; junction bases unmatched: 17. The CDR3 is 17 residues long. As DNA, the CDR3 is TGCAGTGCCGCTGCTAATCGACTAGCGGGGTCCCGTGAGACCCAGTACTTC. Translation gives CSAAANRLAGSRETQYF.

The V and J genes are TRBV7-9 and TRBJ1-5; weak D call: TRBD1 (5 bases). Trimming removed 8 bases at V and 3 bases at J, with 8 bases between. CDR1 is SEHNR, CDR2 FQNEAQ, per germline (reference sequence). The CDR3 spans 12 residues. The CDR3 DNA is TGTGCCAGCGGGGGGATCAATCAGCCCCAGCATTTT. The encoded protein is CASGGINQPQHF.

The chain has TRBV5-5 and TRBJ2-2, with D possibly being TRBD1 or TRBD2 (6 bases each). The CDR3 extends over 15 amino acids. From germline, CDR1 is SGHKS and CDR2 YYEKEE (reference sequence). The V end was cut by 2 bases, the J end by 5 bases, with 13 bases between. The DNA for the CDR3 is TGTGCCAGCAGCTTCATCGGGGGCCTAACCGGGGAGCTGTTTTTT. Translated, it gives CASSFIGGLTGELFF.

About this clonotype: A read error may produce the germline difference seen at one junction end. The V gene is TRBV20-1, the J gene TRBJ1-2; D gene unclear. The germline CDR1 and CDR2 sequences are DFQATT and SNEGSKA (reference sequence). The length of the CDR3 is 11 residues. The CDR3 spells CSARPNYGYTF. CDR3 DNA sequence: TGCAGTGCTAGGCCGAACTACGGCTACACCTTC.

The sample holds a few counts of this clonotype. The chain uses TRBV6-5 and TRBJ1-2; D call uncertain. The germline CDR1 and CDR2 sequences are MNHEY and SVGAGI. The CDR3 runs to 14 residues. The V end lost 0 bases, the J end lost 1 base, and 6 bases lay between the germline ends. CDR3 in DNA: TGTGCCAGCAGTTACTCCCAGATTAACTATGGCTACACCTTC. Its protein product is CASSYSQINYGYTF.

V usage is TRBV6-2 or TRBV6-3 and J usage is TRBJ2-2; 9 nucleotides line up with TRBD1. J gave up 5 bases and V 0 bases, and 10 bases lay outside the gene matches. The CDR3 consists of 18 residues. Germline CDR1 is MNHEY and CDR2 is SVGEGT. The CDR3 region is CASSYSRQDRGETGELFF. The CDR3 DNA follows: TGTGCCAGCAGTTACTCGCGACAGGACAGGGGCGAAACCGGGGAGCTGTTTTTT.

V and J are TRBV5-6 and TRBJ1-1, with no clear D. There are 15 residues in the CDR3. V was clipped by 0 bases and J by 1 base, with 10 bases between them. Germline V gene lookup returns CDR1 SGHDT and CDR2 YYEEEE. The CDR3 loop is CASSLGVRQNTEAFF. The CDR3 nucleotides are TGTGCCAGCAGCTTGGGAGTAAGACAGAACACTGAAGCTTTCTTT.

The gene calls are TRBV12-3 or TRBV12-4 and TRBJ1-5; D remains ambiguous. With 5 bases removed from V and 6 bases from J, the gap between germline ends came to 11 bases. The CDR3 runs to 13 residues. The CDR3 region has the DNA TGTGCCAGCAGTCCTGGGGATGCTCAGCCCCAGCATTTT. Translating gives CASSPGDAQPQHF.

This clonotype has a handful of counts. The chain joins TRBV10-3 to TRBJ2-3, with no clear D. Germline CDR1 reads ENHRY; CDR2 reads SYGVKD. V was trimmed by 5 bases and J by 1 base, leaving 10 bases between them. The CDR3 runs to 14 residues. The CDR3 is CAISLSLGTDTQYF. DNA for the CDR3: TGTGCCATCAGTCTCTCGCTTGGCACAGATACGCAGTATTTT.

Only a few counts were recorded for this clonotype. The gene calls are TRBV4-3 and TRBJ2-1; 8 bases line up with TRBD2. This CDR3 contains 18 residues. Germline CDR1 reads LGHNA; CDR2 reads YSLEER. J lost 1 base, V lost 4 bases, and 12 bases had no gene match. The CDR3 loop reads CASSRSSSGSHSYNEQFF. CDR3 nucleotide sequence: TGCGCCAGCAGCCGATCCTCTAGCGGGTCCCATTCCTACAATGAGCAGTTCTTC.

V and J are TRBV10-3 and TRBJ2-7, with no clear D. The germline V and J ends were trimmed by 0 bases and 9 bases, with 6 bases remaining between them. The CDR3 contains 11 residues. Germline V CDR1 and CDR2: ENHRY, SYGVKD. Here the CDR3 DNA reads TGTGCCATCAGTGAGTCACAGTGGCAGTACTTC. It yields the protein CAISESQWQYF.

The CDR3: CSARTGTGAGYTF. The CDR3, as DNA: TGCAGTGCTAGGACCGGGACAGGGGCCGGCTACACCTTC. The chain carries TRBV20-1 and TRBJ1-2, with 10 positions matching TRBD1. Germline CDR1 and CDR2: DFQATT and SNEGSKA (reference sequence). The CDR3 covers 13 residues. V shed 3 bases, J shed 8 bases, and the junction held 6 bases outside the gene matches.

The chain uses TRBV5-1 and TRBJ1-1; D is ambiguous. V was pared by 4 bases and J by 9 bases, with 22 bases between. Germline loops: CDR1 SGHRS, CDR2 YFSETQ. The CDR3 loop spans 15 amino acids. Here the CDR3 DNA reads TGCGCCAGCAGCCCGGTCGACATATACTCGCATCAAGCTTTCTTT. Amino acids: CASSPVDIYSHQAFF. Complete variable domain (other parts from reference TRBV5-1 and TRBJ1-1): KAGVTQTPRYLIKTRGQQVTLSCSPISGHRSVSWYQQTPGQGLQFLFEYFSETQRNKGNFPGRFSGRQFSNSRSEMNVSTLELGDSALYLCASSPVDIYSHQAFFGQGTRLTVV.

In its sample, this clonotype was seen a few times. This chain joins TRBV7-2 and TRBJ1-5, with D perhaps matching TRBD1 (6 bases). Per the germline V gene, CDR1 is SGHTA and CDR2 is FQGNSA. Trimming removed 5 bases at V and 5 bases at J, with 16 bases between. This CDR3 comprises 15 residues. In DNA form, the CDR3 reads TGTGCCAGCAGCGCCCGAGGGGGTGCGCATCAGCCCCAGCATTTT. It yields the protein CASSARGGAHQPQHF. Complete variable domain (other parts from reference TRBV7-2 and TRBJ1-5): GAGVSQSPSNKVTEKGKDVELRCDPISGHTALYWYRQSLGQGLEFLIYFQGNSAPDKSGLPSDRFSAERTGGSVSTLTIQRTQQEDSAVYLCASSARGGAHQPQHFGDGTRLSIL.

V is TRBV4-2 and J is TRBJ2-1, with TRBD2 matching over 7 bases. The V gene end was trimmed by 3 bases and the J gene end by 8 bases; junction bases not matched to a gene: 10. The V gene's germline CDR1 is LGHNA and CDR2 YNFKEQ. There are 15 residues in the CDR3. CDR3 amino acids: CASSHRLAENYEQFF. DNA for the CDR3: TGTGCCAGCAGCCATAGACTAGCAGAGAACTATGAGCAGTTCTTC.

The genes are TRBV20-1 and TRBJ1-4, with D unresolved. The CDR3 runs 11 residues. Germline CDR1 and CDR2: DFQATT and SNEGSKA (reference sequence). V was pared by 3 bases and J by 8 bases, with 7 bases between. In nucleotides, the CDR3 is TGCAGTGCTAGGGGCGAGGAAAAACTGTTTTTT. Amino acid sequence: CSARGEEKLFF.

This chain uses TRBV11-2 with TRBJ2-1, with 10 bases aligning to TRBD2. The germline V gene encodes CDR1 SGHAT and CDR2 FQNNGV. The J segment lost 3 bases and the V segment lost 0 bases, leaving 5 bases of the junction unmatched. The CDR3 sequence is 17 residues long. The CDR3 DNA is TGTGCCAGCAGCTTAGATGGTAGCGGGGGGCGCTACAATGAGCAGTTCTTC. The encoded protein is CASSLDGSGGRYNEQFF.

This chain links TRBV10-3 with TRBJ2-7; D is ambiguous. The CDR3 totals 13 residues. The germline gives CDR1 ENHRY, CDR2 SYGVKD. The ends were cut back, 0 bases at V and 4 bases at J, with 7 bases in the middle. The CDR3 region has the DNA TGTGCCATCAGTGAGTCCAGAGATTACGAGCAGTACGTC. Protein: CAISESRDYEQYV.

This clonotype was found a few times. The chain uses TRBV7-9 and TRBJ2-7, with a possible D match to TRBD1 (5 bases). V lost 4 bases and J 3 bases, leaving 7 bases between the germline ends. Germline assignment: CDR1 SEHNR and CDR2 FQNEAQ (reference sequence). The CDR3 spans 12 residues. The CDR3 here is CASSSQGYEQYV. CDR3 DNA sequence: TGTGCCAGCAGCTCCCAGGGCTACGAGCAGTACGTC.

The chain combines TRBV5-1 with TRBJ1-1; D is ambiguous. Trimming took 1 base from V and 6 from J, leaving 10 bases between them. CDR3 length equals 13 residues. Germline V gives CDR1 SGHRS, CDR2 YFSETQ. CDR3 in amino acids: CASSLLGLAEAFF. CDR3 DNA sequence: TGCGCCAGCAGCTTGCTGGGCCTCGCTGAAGCTTTCTTT.

The V call is TRBV6-6, the J call TRBJ2-7, with TRBD1 matching 9 bases. The CDR3 sequence is 12 residues long. V shed 11 bases, J shed 4 bases, and the junction held 6 bases outside the gene matches. Germline assignment: CDR1 MNHNY and CDR2 SVGAGI (reference sequence). CDR3 nucleotides: TGTGCCGCCGGGGACAGGGAATACGAGCAGTACTTC. As protein: CAAGDREYEQYF.

This clonotype was seen only once. This chain joins TRBV19 and TRBJ2-7; 11 bases fit TRBD1. The CDR3 is 15 residues long. From germline, CDR1 is LNHDA and CDR2 SQIVND (reference sequence). V was pared by 5 bases and J by 3 bases, with 6 bases of the junction left unmatched. The CDR3 region has the DNA TGTGCCAGTAGTCTAAGGACAGGGGGCAACTACGAGCAGTACTTC. It codes for CASSLRTGGNYEQYF.

The gene calls are TRBV7-2 and TRBJ2-7; 7 nucleotides line up with TRBD1. There are 15 residues in the CDR3. Trimming at V came to 5 bases and at J to 4 bases, leaving 11 bases not matched to a gene. Germline loops: CDR1 SGHTA, CDR2 FQGNSA. DNA for the CDR3: TGTGCCAGCAGCCCGAGATCCGGGACAGCTTACGAGCAGTACGTC. It yields the protein CASSPRSGTAYEQYV.

The chain recombines TRBV20-1 with TRBJ2-3, with 13 nucleotides matching TRBD2. Germline trimming cut 4 bases from V and 6 bases from J; bases unmatched to any gene: 4. From germline, CDR1 is DFQATT and CDR2 SNEGSKA (reference sequence). This CDR3 has 14 residues. As DNA, the CDR3 is TGCAGTGCTAAACTAGCGGGGGGGACGGATACGCAGTATTTT. This encodes CSAKLAGGTDTQYF.

The rearrangement joins TRBV7-3 to TRBJ2-3; D might be TRBD2 (5 bases). V shed 2 bases and J shed 3 bases, with 12 bases lying between them. This CDR3 spans 15 amino acids. Germline lookup yields CDR1 SGHTA and CDR2 FQGTGA. The CDR3 here is CASSLANSVTDTQYF. As DNA, the CDR3 is TGTGCCAGCAGCTTAGCAAATAGCGTGACAGATACGCAGTATTTT.

The chain is built from TRBV20-1 and TRBJ2-1, with D possibly TRBD1 on 6 matching bases. Germline assignment: CDR1 DFQATT and CDR2 SNEGSKA (reference sequence). Trimming pared 5 bases from V and 8 bases from J, leaving 13 bases between. The CDR3 length is 12 residues. This CDR3 is CSAGGRVDEQFF. The CDR3 DNA follows: TGCAGTGCTGGGGGCAGGGTGGATGAGCAGTTCTTC.